This entry concerns a single T cell receptor beta chain. Original processing notes: Reference gene primer amplification gave nucleated cell count estimates. Generated by immunoSEQ multiplex PCR, the TCRdb table keeps only in-frame clones and is missing some. V, J and clone size are those of that table, while D and trimming were read from the DNA. The sample has about 210,000 clones; just under 85% are singletons. The data are from a study of blood T cell repertoires in COVID-19. Study-level information: Samples representing acute and convalescent COVID-19 were sourced from the United States, Italy and Spain.

V lost 4 bases and J lost 3; bases outside the gene matches: 5. The germline gives CDR1 SQVTM, CDR2 ANQGSEA. The CDR3 sequence is 13 residues long. Material: peripheral blood. The source of this sequence is a woman between 45 and 60 years old with active or convalescent COVID-19. The chain couples TRBV29-1 to TRBJ1-2; TRBD1 aligns across 7 bases. CDR3 DNA sequence: TGCAGCGTTGCACAGGGGAATCACTATGGCTACACCTTC. Its translation: CSVAQGNHYGYTF.